These T cell receptor beta chains were read from a single sample in a study of post-analysis software for immune sequencing data. A single record per CDR3 protein comes from TCRdb applying MiXCR to the PCR reads. The table has approximately 460,000 distinct CDR3 sequences, approximately 45% seen once. The sequenced sample consisted of blood. The receptors come from a girl between 5 and 17 years old with multiple sclerosis. Each CDR3 is given with its conserved first and last residue. The D gene is left open where the match is weak. Clone size is given for some rows only: seen once, a few or many times, or a class if the clone is expanded.

v_gene: TRBV5-6; d_gene: .; abundance: .; j_gene: TRBJ2-5; CDR3nt: TGTGCCAGCAGCTTGACAGGGAAGGGTTTGTACCAAGAGACCCAGTACTTC; CDR3aa: CASSLTGKGLYQETQYF
v_gene: TRBV9; d_gene: .; abundance: few; j_gene: TRBJ2-3; CDR3nt: TGTGCCAGCAGCACCCAGACAGATACGCAGTATTTT; CDR3aa: CASSTQTDTQYF
v_gene: TRBV25-1; d_gene: TRBD2; abundance: few; j_gene: TRBJ2-7; CDR3nt: TGTGCCAGCAGTGGCGGGGGTAGCGGGAGCTACGAGCAGTACTTC; CDR3aa: CASSGGGSGSYEQYF
v_gene: TRBV24-1; d_gene: TRBD1; abundance: .; j_gene: TRBJ2-1; CDR3nt: TGTGCCACCAGTATCAGTACAGGGGGGACTTTTTACAATGAGCAGTTCTTC; CDR3aa: CATSISTGGTFYNEQFF
v_gene: TRBV5-1; d_gene: TRBD2; abundance: few; j_gene: TRBJ2-1; CDR3nt: TGCGCCAGCCGGACTAGCGGGAGGTACAATGAGCAGTTCTTC; CDR3aa: CASRTSGRYNEQFF
v_gene: TRBV27; d_gene: TRBD2; abundance: .; j_gene: TRBJ2-7; CDR3nt: TGTGCCAGCAGTTTCCGCGGACTAGCGGGGGCCTTCTCCTACGAGCAGTACTTC; CDR3aa: CASSFRGLAGAFSYEQYF
v_gene: TRBV12-3/TRBV12-4; d_gene: .; abundance: .; j_gene: TRBJ2-1; CDR3nt: TGTGCCAGCAGTTTAATTCATGAGCAGTTCTTC; CDR3aa: CASSLIHEQFF
v_gene: TRBV7-6; d_gene: TRBD1; abundance: .; j_gene: TRBJ1-5; CDR3nt: TGTGCCAGCAGCTTAATTTTTCCACAGGACAGGGGACTTAATCAGCCCCAGCATTTT; CDR3aa: CASSLIFPQDRGLNQPQHF
v_gene: TRBV20-1; d_gene: TRBD2; abundance: .; j_gene: TRBJ2-7; CDR3nt: TGCAGTGCTAGCGGGACTAGCGGTCCCTACGAGCAGTACTTC; CDR3aa: CSASGTSGPYEQYF
v_gene: TRBV11-1; d_gene: .; abundance: .; j_gene: TRBJ1-1; CDR3nt: TGTGCCAGCCGAATACAGGGTTTGGGCACTGAAGCTTTCTTT; CDR3aa: CASRIQGLGTEAFF
v_gene: TRBV7-6; d_gene: TRBD1; abundance: few; j_gene: TRBJ2-7; CDR3nt: TGTGCCAGCAGCTTATACAGGGGATTTCCTCCATACGAGCAGTACTTC; CDR3aa: CASSLYRGFPPYEQYF
v_gene: TRBV6-5; d_gene: TRBD1; abundance: .; j_gene: TRBJ2-2; CDR3nt: TGTGCCACGCGACAGGGCGCAGGCACCGGGGAGCTGTTTTTT; CDR3aa: CATRQGAGTGELFF
v_gene: TRBV5-5; d_gene: TRBD1; abundance: few; j_gene: TRBJ1-4; CDR3nt: TGTGCCAGCAGATCAGGGGGGGCTAATGAAAAACTGTTTTTT; CDR3aa: CASRSGGANEKLFF
v_gene: TRBV20-1; d_gene: TRBD2; abundance: .; j_gene: TRBJ2-1; CDR3nt: TGCAGTGCTAGAGAATCGGGACTAGCGGACTACAATGAGCAGTTCTTC; CDR3aa: CSARESGLADYNEQFF
v_gene: TRBV24-1; d_gene: .; abundance: .; j_gene: TRBJ2-1; CDR3nt: TGTGCCTCCAGTGATTTTCGGGACTCCTACATTGAGCAGTTCTTC; CDR3aa: CASSDFRDSYIEQFF
v_gene: TRBV28; d_gene: .; abundance: .; j_gene: TRBJ1-4; CDR3nt: TGTGCCAGGGACAGAACTAATGAAAAACTGTTTTTT; CDR3aa: CARDRTNEKLFF
v_gene: TRBV20-1; d_gene: .; abundance: .; j_gene: TRBJ2-5; CDR3nt: TGCAGTGCTAGAGATCGGATGGGTCAGCTTGAGACCCAGTACTTC; CDR3aa: CSARDRMGQLETQYF
v_gene: TRBV6-4; d_gene: .; abundance: few; j_gene: TRBJ2-5; CDR3nt: TGTGCCAGCAGTGAGAGCGCTGGAGAGACCCAGTACTTC; CDR3aa: CASSESAGETQYF
v_gene: TRBV4-3; d_gene: .; abundance: .; j_gene: TRBJ2-1; CDR3nt: TGCGCCAGCAGCCAAGAATGGGTTGGTGAGCAGTTCTTC; CDR3aa: CASSQEWVGEQFF
v_gene: TRBV20-1; d_gene: .; abundance: .; j_gene: TRBJ2-3; CDR3nt: TGCAGTGCCCATGAGGGGGGGGATACGCAGTATTTT; CDR3aa: CSAHEGGDTQYF
v_gene: TRBV20-1; d_gene: TRBD1; abundance: .; j_gene: TRBJ2-7; CDR3nt: TGCAGTGCTAGGGAAATGGGACAGGGAAGCTACGAGCAGTACTTC; CDR3aa: CSAREMGQGSYEQYF
v_gene: TRBV18; d_gene: TRBD1; abundance: few; j_gene: TRBJ1-2; CDR3nt: TGTGCCAGCTCACCAAGGGACAGGGCTGGCGGCTACACCTTC; CDR3aa: CASSPRDRAGGYTF
v_gene: TRBV5-1; d_gene: TRBD2; abundance: .; j_gene: TRBJ2-1; CDR3nt: TGCGCCAGCAGATACGGACTAGCGGAGAACTTGCAGTTCTTC; CDR3aa: CASRYGLAENLQFF
v_gene: TRBV12-3/TRBV12-4; d_gene: .; abundance: .; j_gene: TRBJ2-5; CDR3nt: TGTGCCAGCAGGACCCTTGGGGAGCAGTACTTC; CDR3aa: CASRTLGEQYF
v_gene: TRBV7-6; d_gene: TRBD2; abundance: few; j_gene: TRBJ2-3; CDR3nt: TGTGCCAGCAGCTCGACCGGGACTAGCAGCACAGATACGCAGTATTTT; CDR3aa: CASSSTGTSSTDTQYF
v_gene: TRBV7-6; d_gene: TRBD1; abundance: .; j_gene: TRBJ1-2; CDR3nt: TGTGCCAGCAGCCCACAGACAGGGGGTAAAAATGGCTACACCTTC; CDR3aa: CASSPQTGGKNGYTF
v_gene: TRBV3-1; d_gene: .; abundance: few; j_gene: TRBJ2-5; CDR3nt: TGTGCCAGCAGCGAACCGACTTATCAAGAGACCCAGTACTTC; CDR3aa: CASSEPTYQETQYF
v_gene: TRBV12-3/TRBV12-4; d_gene: .; abundance: few; j_gene: TRBJ1-2; CDR3nt: TGTGCCAGCACAAGGGGGGCAGGTGGCTACACCTTC; CDR3aa: CASTRGAGGYTF
v_gene: TRBV5-1; d_gene: .; abundance: .; j_gene: TRBJ2-7; CDR3nt: TGCGCCAGCAGCCCAGCCAACAGGTACTACGAGCAGTACTTC; CDR3aa: CASSPANRYYEQYF
v_gene: TRBV7-9; d_gene: TRBD2; abundance: few; j_gene: TRBJ2-1; CDR3nt: TGTGCCAGCAGCCCCCGGACTAGCAGGAATGAGCAGTTCTTC; CDR3aa: CASSPRTSRNEQFF
v_gene: TRBV24-1; d_gene: .; abundance: few; j_gene: TRBJ1-5; CDR3nt: TGTGCCACCCAAGGACAGCTCAATCAGCCCCAGCATTTT; CDR3aa: CATQGQLNQPQHF
v_gene: TRBV20-1; d_gene: .; abundance: .; j_gene: TRBJ1-1; CDR3nt: TGCAGTGCTAGAGATCCACAAGGGGCTTTCTTT; CDR3aa: CSARDPQGAFF
v_gene: TRBV6-5; d_gene: .; abundance: .; j_gene: TRBJ1-6; CDR3nt: TGTGCCAGCAGTTACTCTGACCCACTCTATAATTCACCCCTCCACTTT; CDR3aa: CASSYSDPLYNSPLHF
v_gene: TRBV20-1; d_gene: TRBD2; abundance: .; j_gene: TRBJ2-3; CDR3nt: TGCAGTGCTAGAGATTTGCGAGCGGGAGCGGGAGATACGCAGTATTTT; CDR3aa: CSARDLRAGAGDTQYF
v_gene: TRBV6-2/TRBV6-3; d_gene: .; abundance: .; j_gene: TRBJ1-5; CDR3nt: TGTGCCAGCAGTTACGTTCGGGGGCAGGATCAGCCCCAGCATTTT; CDR3aa: CASSYVRGQDQPQHF
v_gene: TRBV20-1; d_gene: .; abundance: .; j_gene: TRBJ2-3; CDR3nt: TGCAGTGCTAATTCCCCTCCTAGCACAGATACGCAGTATTTT; CDR3aa: CSANSPPSTDTQYF
v_gene: TRBV2; d_gene: TRBD1; abundance: .; j_gene: TRBJ1-1; CDR3nt: TGTGCCAGCAGGGTCCCCGCTGGACAGGGATCGTTGGGAGCTTTCTTT; CDR3aa: CASRVPAGQGSLGAFF
v_gene: TRBV28; d_gene: TRBD1; abundance: .; j_gene: TRBJ2-7; CDR3nt: TGTGCCAGCAGTCGACAGGGTAGGCCCTACGAGCAGTACTTC; CDR3aa: CASSRQGRPYEQYF
v_gene: TRBV2; d_gene: .; abundance: .; j_gene: TRBJ2-1; CDR3nt: TGTGCCAGCAGTGAAGCGTTAGCTCTGGATGAGCAGTTCTTC; CDR3aa: CASSEALALDEQFF
v_gene: TRBV9; d_gene: .; abundance: .; j_gene: TRBJ1-2; CDR3nt: TGTGCCAGCAGCCGGGACTATGGCTACACCTTC; CDR3aa: CASSRDYGYTF
v_gene: TRBV29-1; d_gene: TRBD1; abundance: .; j_gene: TRBJ1-1; CDR3nt: TGCAGCGTCGCGGGACAGCGCGACGAAGCTGAAGCTTTCTTT; CDR3aa: CSVAGQRDEAEAFF
v_gene: TRBV7-9; d_gene: TRBD2; abundance: .; j_gene: TRBJ2-4; CDR3nt: TGTGCCGGGGCTAGCGGGAGTGAAAACATTCAGTACTTC; CDR3aa: CAGASGSENIQYF
v_gene: TRBV10-3; d_gene: TRBD2; abundance: .; j_gene: TRBJ2-1; CDR3nt: TGTGCCATCAGTGATGGGGGGAGGGCCAGGAACAATGAGCAGTTCTTC; CDR3aa: CAISDGGRARNNEQFF
v_gene: TRBV3-1; d_gene: .; abundance: few; j_gene: TRBJ2-1; CDR3nt: TGTGCCAGCAGCCAAGACCGGACGGGGGGCGAGCAGTTCTTC; CDR3aa: CASSQDRTGGEQFF
v_gene: TRBV20-1; d_gene: .; abundance: .; j_gene: TRBJ1-2; CDR3nt: TGCAGTGCTTTGGATGCTAACTATGGCTACACCTTC; CDR3aa: CSALDANYGYTF